Listed here are 26 T cell receptor beta chains from one sample, sequenced in a study of blood T cell repertoires in COVID-19. The method was immunoSEQ multiplex PCR; TCRdb's version includes in-frame clones alone and lacks a portion of them. The data hold 300,000 to 350,000 clones, with about 90% observed a single time. The specimen was PBMCs or T cells enriched from blood (not recorded which). These receptors were taken from a man under 40 who had recovered from COVID-19.

V and J are TRBV18 and TRBJ1-5, with 7 nucleotides matching TRBD1. This CDR3 is 13 amino acids long. V dropped 6 bases and J dropped 7; count of bases not matched to a gene: 6. The V gene's germline CDR1 is KGHSH and CDR2 LQKENI. The CDR3 spells CASSLTGSQPQHF. The CDR3 coding sequence is TGTGCCAGCTCTCTGACAGGGAGCCAGCCCCAGCATTTT.

This chain uses TRBV30 with TRBJ2-5; 13 bases line up with TRBD2. V shed 1 base and J 0 bases; nucleotides not matched to a gene: 8. CDR3 length: 18 amino acids. CDR1 is GTSNPN, CDR2 SVGIG, per germline (reference sequence). The CDR3 sequence is CAWSGGTSGVRDQETQYF. The CDR3 DNA reads as TGTGCCTGGAGTGGTGGGACTAGCGGGGTTCGGGACCAAGAGACCCAGTACTTC.

The chain carries TRBV14 and TRBJ2-7; 11 positions agree with TRBD2. The ends lost 6 bases at V and 2 bases at J; junction bases unmatched: 6. Per the germline V gene, CDR1 is SGHDN and CDR2 is FVKESK. The CDR3 extends over 15 amino acids. The CDR3 coding sequence is TGTGCCAGCAGACGTAGCGGGGGGGCCGCCTACGAGCAGTACTTC. It specifies CASRRSGGAAYEQYF.

V and J are TRBV19 and TRBJ2-1; 7 bases are shared with TRBD2. The CDR3 length is 13 residues. Trimming at V came to 6 bases and at J to 4 bases, leaving 3 bases not matched to a gene. The germline gives CDR1 LNHDA, CDR2 SQIVND (reference sequence). For the CDR3, the DNA is TGTGCCAGTAGCCGGGGGGTTTACAATGAGCAGTTCTTC. This translates into CASSRGVYNEQFF.

The chain carries TRBV5-1 and TRBJ2-6; a weak D match, TRBD2 (5 bases). CDR3 length: 17 residues. V was trimmed by 0 bases and J by 2 bases, leaving 12 bases between them. Germline values: CDR1 SGHRS, CDR2 YFSETQ. The CDR3 is CASSLDRGATGANVLTF. CDR3 sequence (DNA): TGCGCCAGCAGCTTGGACCGGGGTGCAACTGGGGCCAACGTCCTGACTTTC.

This sequence joins TRBV18 and TRBJ1-2, with 9 positions matching TRBD1. The trim removed 7 bases at V and 6 bases at J, leaving 3 bases unmatched. CDR1 and CDR2 from the germline V gene are KGHSH and LQKENI. The length of the CDR3 is 12 residues. The CDR3 DNA sequence: TGTGCCAGCTTATGGGACAGGGATGGCTACACCTTC. Translated, it gives CASLWDRDGYTF. Supplemented by reference TRBV18 and TRBJ1-2, the full variable domain reads NAGVMQNPRHLVRRRGQEARLRCSPMKGHSHVYWYRQLPEEGLKFMVYLQKENIIDESGMPKERFSAEFPKEGPSILRIQQVVRGDSAAYFCASLWDRDGYTFGSGTRLTVV.

The rearrangement links TRBV6-5 to TRBJ2-3, with a possible D match to TRBD2 (6 bases). The CDR3 extends over 13 amino acids. V was pared by 6 bases and J by 1 base, with 8 bases between. The germline CDR1 and CDR2 sequences are MNHEY and SVGAGI. In DNA form, the CDR3 reads TGTGCCAGCAGGGCTAGCGGCACAGATACGCAGTATTTT. It is translated as CASRASGTDTQYF.

The chain uses TRBV9 and TRBJ1-6, with 8 positions matching TRBD1. Germline CDR1 SGDLS, CDR2 YYNGEE. J lost 9 bases, V lost 4 bases, and 3 bases had no gene match. CDR3 length: 13 amino acids. CDR3 sequence (DNA): TGTGCCAGCAGCACCCAGGGGGCTTCACCCCTCCACTTT. Translation: CASSTQGASPLHF.

The V gene is TRBV5-4, the J gene TRBJ2-7; TRBD1 matches at 7 bases. The length of the CDR3 is 15 residues. The germline V gene has CDR1 SGHNT and CDR2 YYREEE (reference sequence). With 4 bases clipped from V and 0 bases from J, the junction kept 7 bases outside the gene matches. CDR3 sequence reads: CASSPGQSSSYEQYF. The CDR3 bases are TGTGCCAGCAGCCCGGGACAGTCGAGCTCCTACGAGCAGTACTTC.

This clone has just a few counts. The rearrangement joins TRBV2 to TRBJ2-2; TRBD2 agrees at 11 bases. The germline gives CDR1 SNHLY, CDR2 FYNNEI. There are 16 residues in the CDR3. The V segment lost 6 bases and the J segment 3 bases; nucleotides outside the gene matches: 6. DNA for the CDR3: TGTGCCAGCAGGACGCTAGCGGGGGGATACACCGGGGAGCTGTTTTTT. This codes for CASRTLAGGYTGELFF.

The rearrangement uses TRBV19 and TRBJ2-1; D not resolved. Trimming cost V 7 bases and J 0 bases, with 13 bases left between them. CDR3 size: 15 residues. Germline CDR1 reads LNHDA; CDR2 reads SQIVND (reference sequence). The CDR3 reads CASKVPRSSYNEQFF. The CDR3 DNA is TGTGCCAGTAAAGTCCCCAGAAGCTCCTACAATGAGCAGTTCTTC. Together with reference TRBV19 and TRBJ2-1, the CDR3 gives the full variable domain: DGGITQSPKYLFRKEGQNVTLSCEQNLNHDAMYWYRQDPGQGLRLIYYSQIVNDFQKGDIAEGYSVSREKKESFPLTVTSAQKNPTAFYLCASKVPRSSYNEQFFGPGTRLTVL.

As DNA, the CDR3 is TGTGCCAGCAGCTTACGCTCGGGGACTAGCGGGGGGGTGCACAATGAGCAGTTCTTC. It yields the protein CASSLRSGTSGGVHNEQFF. The V call is TRBV7-9, the J call TRBJ2-1; 16 nucleotides align to TRBD2. V dropped 2 bases and J dropped 5; count of bases not matched to a gene: 9. The CDR3 loop spans 19 amino acids. Germline V lookup: CDR1 SEHNR, CDR2 FQNEAQ (reference sequence).

This clone was observed a single time. The V gene is TRBV9, the J gene TRBJ1-6; a weak D match, TRBD1 (6 bases). The germline V and J ends were trimmed by 0 bases and 6 bases, with 10 bases remaining between them. Germline V CDR1 and CDR2: SGDLS, YYNGEE. The CDR3 sequence is 15 residues long. CDR3 in DNA: TGTGCCAGCAGCGTAGGGACAGCAATTAATTCACCCCTCCACTTT. Its protein is CASSVGTAINSPLHF.

The chain couples TRBV27 to TRBJ1-2; no definite D call. The CDR3 is 13 residues long. Germline-derived CDR1 and CDR2 are MNHEY and SMNVEV (reference sequence). V was shortened by 6 bases and J by 3 bases, with 11 bases between the two germline ends. CDR3 region: CASRMSSDYGYTF. The CDR3 nucleotides are TGTGCCAGCAGGATGAGTTCCGACTATGGCTACACCTTC.

This chain links TRBV20-1 with TRBJ1-1; 8 positions agree with TRBD1. The CDR3 covers 10 residues. The ends lost 6 bases at V and 11 bases at J; junction bases unmatched: 5. CDR1 DFQATT and CDR2 SNEGSKA come from the germline V gene (reference sequence). The CDR3 DNA reads TGCAGTGCCACAACAGGGGGGGCTTTCTTT. The encoded protein is CSATTGGAFF.

This chain joins TRBV15 and TRBJ1-2; D unclear. Trimming shortened V by 0 bases and J by 4 bases, and 9 bases separated the two germline ends. Germline V gene data show CDR1 as LNHNV and CDR2 as YYDKDF (reference sequence). The CDR3 is 14 residues long. The CDR3 region is CATSRERGSYGYTF. The CDR3 coding sequence is TGTGCCACCAGCAGAGAGCGAGGAAGCTATGGCTACACCTTC. Full variable domain (outside the CDR3, taken from reference TRBV15 and TRBJ1-2): DAMVIQNPRYQVTQFGKPVTLSCSQTLNHNVMYWYQQKSSQAPKLLFHYYDKDFNNEADTPDNFQSRRPNTSFCFLDIRSPGLGDTAMYLCATSRERGSYGYTFGSGTRLTVV.

The chain joins TRBV2 to TRBJ1-4; D unclear. The V and J ends lost 6 bases and 4 bases respectively, with 9 bases between them. Germline assignment: CDR1 SNHLY and CDR2 FYNNEI. The CDR3 length is 13 residues. CDR3 amino acids: CASSSTGNEKLFF. The CDR3 region has the DNA TGTGCCAGCAGCTCGACGGGTAATGAAAAACTGTTTTTT.

The J gene is TRBJ1-4, the V gene TRBV28; D is possibly TRBD1 (5 bases). Germline V gives CDR1 MDHEN, CDR2 SYDVKM. This CDR3 comprises 14 residues. Trimming shortened V by 5 bases and J by 5 bases, and 12 bases separated the two germline ends. The CDR3 sequence: CASSIQVLNEKLFF. DNA of the CDR3: TGTGCCAGCAGTATACAGGTCCTCAATGAAAAACTGTTTTTT.

The J gene is TRBJ2-1, the V gene TRBV18, with TRBD1 matching 10 bases. Trimming cost V 0 bases and J 7 bases; bases outside gene matches: 6. CDR1 is KGHSH, CDR2 LQKENI, per germline. This CDR3 is built from 16 residues. CDR3 nucleotide sequence: TGTGCCAGCTCACCACCCGGGACAGGGGAGTGGAATGAGCAGTTCTTC. Translated: CASSPPGTGEWNEQFF. The whole variable domain, filled in from reference TRBV18 and TRBJ2-1, reads NAGVMQNPRHLVRRRGQEARLRCSPMKGHSHVYWYRQLPEEGLKFMVYLQKENIIDESGMPKERFSAEFPKEGPSILRIQQVVRGDSAAYFCASSPPGTGEWNEQFFGPGTRLTVL.

The V and J genes are TRBV11-2 and TRBJ1-1; TRBD1 might be the D (5 bases). V was pared by 5 bases and J by 3 bases, with 13 bases between. This CDR3 spans 14 amino acids. The germline CDR1 and CDR2 sequences are SGHAT and FQNNGV. DNA for the CDR3: TGTGCCAGCAGCCCAACAACAGGATACACTGAAGCTTTCTTT. Translating it yields CASSPTTGYTEAFF.

The chain carries TRBV5-4 and TRBJ2-1; 10 positions agree with TRBD1. V gave up 4 bases and J gave up 5 bases; unmatched junction bases: 6. Germline values: CDR1 SGHNT, CDR2 YYREEE (reference sequence). The CDR3 is 15 residues long. CDR3 region: CASSQGQGNHNEQFF. CDR3 sequence (DNA): TGTGCCAGCAGCCAGGGACAGGGGAATCACAATGAGCAGTTCTTC.

V gene TRBV7-7 combines with J gene TRBJ2-5, with D tentatively TRBD1 (6 bases). Germline V gene lookup returns CDR1 SSHAT and CDR2 FNYEAQ (reference sequence). The CDR3 has 16 residues. Trimming removed 1 base at V and 5 bases at J, with 17 bases between. CDR3 region: CASSLGRTVLGETQYF. The CDR3 nucleotides are TGTGCCAGCAGCTTAGGACGGACAGTCCTAGGGGAGACCCAGTACTTC.

The chain uses TRBV28 and TRBJ1-2; weak D call: TRBD1 (6 bases). V lost 7 bases to trimming and J lost 4 bases, with 22 bases between them. This CDR3 spans 16 amino acids. CDR1 and CDR2 from the germline V gene are MDHEN and SYDVKM. Written as DNA, the CDR3 is TGTGCCAGCAATGGACAGAGCCTCCAGCTCGTCTATGGCTACACCTTC. Translated: CASNGQSLQLVYGYTF.

The rearrangement uses TRBV7-9 and TRBJ1-6, with TRBD1 identical over 8 bases. The length of the CDR3 is 15 residues. Germline V CDR1 and CDR2: SEHNR, FQNEAQ (reference sequence). After removal of 8 bases from V and 9 bases from J, the junction contained 12 bases not matched to a gene. In DNA, the CDR3 is TGTGCCAGCGGACCCCTGGACAGGGCGGGTTCACCCCTCCACTTT. The encoded protein is CASGPLDRAGSPLHF.

The chain is built from TRBV3-1 (or the pseudogene TRBV3-2) and TRBJ2-1; tentative D call: TRBD2 (6 bases). Per the germline V gene, CDR1 is LGHDT and CDR2 is YNNKEL (reference sequence). The CDR3 has 13 residues. Trimming left V 7 bases short and J 7 bases short, with 14 bases between. CDR3 region: CASTPGVGNEQFF. CDR3 bases: TGTGCCAGCACCCCGGGGGTTGGGAATGAGCAGTTCTTC.

The rearrangement joins TRBV19 to TRBJ1-2, with D tentatively TRBD1 (5 bases). The V gene's germline CDR1 is LNHDA and CDR2 SQIVND (reference sequence). The CDR3 has 12 amino acids. Trimming left V 7 bases short and J 4 bases short, with 10 bases between. The CDR3 DNA follows: TGTGCCAGTAAGGACCAGGGCTATGGCTACACCTTC. Translating it yields CASKDQGYGYTF.